A selection of T cell receptor beta chains follows, all from one sample in a study of blood T cell repertoires in COVID-19. This table comes from immunoSEQ multiplex PCR, and its TCRdb copy is limited to in-frame clones, with some not included. The sample holds about 110,000 clones, around 88% seen once. The material sequenced was peripheral blood. The origin of the receptors is a woman between 50 and 59 years old with active or convalescent COVID-19. The CDR3 runs from the conserved cysteine through the conserved F or W. D genes are given only for firm matches.

v_gene	j_gene	d_gene	CDR3aa
TRBV4-2	TRBJ2-4	TRBD1	CASSSLTGALAKNIQYF
TRBV4-1	TRBJ1-1	NA	CASSQDTRQGEAFF
TRBV19	TRBJ1-1	TRBD1	CAIPRLPVRDRDPMNTEAFF
TRBV7-2	TRBJ2-1	NA	CASSPRGGRYNEQFF
TRBV11-2	TRBJ2-7	NA	CASSSRMGPSYEQYF
TRBV27	TRBJ1-2	NA	CASSLGWNYGYTF
TRBV9	TRBJ1-1	TRBD1	CASSPRQGMNTEAFF
TRBV27	TRBJ2-5	TRBD2	CASSLLGAGARETQYF
TRBV3-1/TRBV3-2	TRBJ1-1	TRBD1	CASSQDTFRGQGVNTEAFF
TRBV4-2	TRBJ2-1	TRBD1	CASSHGQGYNEQFF
TRBV7-6	TRBJ2-7	NA	CASSLESSVGEQYF
TRBV5-5	TRBJ1-6	NA	CASSPTGLSKYSPLHF
TRBV5-4	TRBJ2-7	NA	CASSLVAGAEQYF
TRBV2	TRBJ2-3	NA	CASSFVRQLTDTQYF
TRBV3-1/TRBV3-2	TRBJ2-7	NA	CASSGTSYEQYF
TRBV7-3	TRBJ2-1	TRBD2	CASSITGREVYNEQFF
TRBV27	TRBJ2-1	TRBD2	CASSFSGRAVRLDNEQFF
TRBV19	TRBJ2-2	NA	CATRNGRNTGELFF
TRBV5-8	TRBJ2-7	TRBD2	CASQITSGSRLEQYF
TRBV20-1	TRBJ1-5	NA	CSASGGNQPQHF
TRBV4-2	TRBJ2-3	TRBD2	CASSPTSRGTSGRARGTDTQYF
TRBV5-1	TRBJ2-2	TRBD2	CASSRLADTNTGELFF
TRBV2	TRBJ2-3	TRBD2	CASSEDLAGVTDTQYF
TRBV24-1	TRBJ2-3	NA	CATSRLDTQYF
TRBV7-8	TRBJ2-2	NA	CASILSRLSVTGELFF
TRBV7-2	TRBJ2-7	NA	CASSLEGGSSYEQYF
TRBV27	TRBJ2-7	NA	CASSLMGAYEQYF
TRBV7-8	TRBJ1-6	NA	CASSLGTQFQGSPLHF
TRBV5-4	TRBJ2-1	NA	CASRRKSEQFF
TRBV2	TRBJ2-1	TRBD2	CASRGGTSGSRAYNEQFF
TRBV20-1	TRBJ2-3	NA	CSATIDTQYF
TRBV7-6	TRBJ2-3	NA	CASSLSGNTDTQYF
TRBV5-1	TRBJ2-2	TRBD2	CASSPTSGRASGTGELFF
TRBV4-1	TRBJ2-7	TRBD2	CASSPIGISGSTSKREQYF
TRBV5-4	TRBJ1-3	TRBD1	CASSVPDRSGSGNTIYF